These 4 T cell receptor beta chains were sequenced from one sample in a study of cytomegalovirus exposure and HLA in healthy donors. The PCR used 60 Vbeta and 13 Jbeta primers. Sequencing used immunoSEQ multiplex PCR; TCRdb keeps in-frame clones, though not all of them. The repertoire holds 100,000 to 150,000 clones, with roughly 80% as singletons. The sample consisted of PBMCs. These receptors all stem from a man younger than 30 in good health and CMV-seronegative.

This clone occurred once. This chain uses TRBV7-2 with TRBJ1-1; no reliable D call. The CDR3 has 14 residues. V was pared by 1 base and J by 5 bases, with 11 bases between. Germline CDR1 SGHTA, CDR2 FQGNSA. The CDR3: CASSLDSVWTEAFF. The CDR3 coding sequence is TGTGCCAGCAGCTTAGATTCGGTTTGGACTGAAGCTTTCTTT.

The V call is TRBV19, the J call TRBJ2-5, with 9 bases aligning to TRBD1. The J call may be in error: the DNA end matches TRBJ2-7 better. The CDR3 has 14 amino acids. Germline lookup yields CDR1 LNHDA and CDR2 SQIVND (reference sequence). CDR3 nucleotides: TGTGCCAGTAGTAACCGGGACAGGGATTACGAGCAGTACTTC. Amino acid sequence: CASSNRDRDYEQYF.

This clone has only a few counts. The chain joins TRBV29-1 to TRBJ2-7, with D perhaps TRBD1 (5 bases). The CDR3 covers 11 residues. V gave up 3 bases and J gave up 4 bases, with 7 bases separating them. Germline CDR1 reads SQVTM; CDR2 reads ANQGSEA. CDR3 amino acids: CSVEAGYEQYF. As DNA, the CDR3 is TGCAGCGTTGAGGCAGGGTACGAGCAGTACTTC.

The chain combines TRBV5-1 with TRBJ2-7, with D perhaps matching TRBD2 (6 bases). The CDR3 covers 14 residues. Between the trimmed V and J ends, which lost 7 bases and 4 bases, there was a span of 18 bases. Germline CDR1 is SGHRS and CDR2 is YFSETQ. In nucleotides, the CDR3 is TGCGCCAGCCGCGGGACCCCCCTATCATACGAGCAGTACTTC. This codes for CASRGTPLSYEQYF.